Below, one TCR beta chain is given with its context. This clone has only a few counts. Its antigen target is currently unknown. One base away there is no much larger clone; base qualities are not given. The entry originates in a study of T cell responses to AZD1222 COVID-19 vaccine (dated by TCRdb to the early 2020s). About the full investigation: Because spike-specific TCR depth and breadth did not differ between the two schedules, AZD1222 recipients who got a second dose at roughly 4 weeks were pooled with those who got a second dose at roughly 12 weeks. TCR sequencing covered fewer than 250 trial participants: approximately 200 given two doses of AZD1222 and some 25 given two doses of MenACWY control vaccine. Trial participants were enrolled by age into 18-55, 56-69 and 70-plus year subgroups, with about 150, 28 and 57 TCR-sequenced participants respectively. Study-level results and caveats: Only a handful of AZD1222 recipients were SARS-CoV-2 seropositive at baseline, limiting conclusions about previously exposed vaccinees. The 56-69-year group was small, and its depth increase did not reach significance, likely because of low power. Participants were mostly white British, with more females than males. The authors suggested clonal diversity may have been underestimated. CD4 TCRs associated with the vaccine covered the entire spike protein, and the dominant responses were in regions 160-218 and 743-854. After two AZD1222 doses, both the breadth and the depth of spike-specific TCRs were significantly higher than at day 0 and than in MenACWY recipients. No day 14 peak-response samples were available, so repertoires were characterized only after the peak T cell response. Epitopes outside the regions mutated in the B.1.351 and B.1.1.7 variants were reportedly recognized by nearly half of the unique spike-specific TCRs.

From cysteine to phenylalanine, the CDR3 is 15 amino acids long. The kept DNA is CDR3 alone, 45 bases in frame from the first base. For CDR1 and CDR2, the germline V gene lists MNHNS and SASEGT. Relative to germline, V is 1 base shorter and J is 4 bases shorter, with 14 bases between their ends. The CDR3 regions of human TCRbeta chains were analyzed by immunosequencing. As for the authors' bioinformatics: TCRs in the repertoires were matched against a reference library of SARS-CoV-2-specific TCRs that had been generated with the MIRA antigen-specificity platform. Breadth meant the fraction of unique TCRs that were SARS-CoV-2-associated, whereas depth meant the fraction of total T cells that were SARS-CoV-2-associated. Using the MIRA data, every spike-specific TCR was mapped to the spike region that the TCR reacted to and assigned to either a CD4 or a CD8 class. Log10-transformed breadth and depth values were compared by one-way ANOVA with Sidak's multiple comparisons tests. Imported from immuneACCESS, the table was reduced by TCRdb to in-frame sequences with V and J called. These copies leave out some clones; in studies compared against another copy, an unresolved V gene accounts for under half, and the cause of the remainder is not known. V and J calls plus clone size are reproduced from that table; the DNA served to infer D and trimming. Within this sample are about 160,000 clones, with more than 80% of them counted one time only. The ten largest clones take up 6.9% of the sample.

This sample's time point label indicates: baseline before first vaccination. Vaccinee samples came from UK trials COV001 and COV002, including a single-blind randomized controlled phase 2/3 trial of AZD1222 (ChAdOx1 nCoV-19) in healthy adults. Trial participant PBMC samples were collected at day 0 and day 28 after the second dose for TCRbeta chain sequencing. The sample in question was peripheral blood, obtained on day 0 of AZD1222 vaccination. This receptor was obtained from an adult in good health. The rearrangement joined TRBV6-1 to TRBJ2-7; no D gene is confidently identified. The CDR3 protein: CASSEENSFTYEQYF. The nucleotide sequence reads as follows: TGTGCCAGCAGTGAAGAGAACAGTTTTACGTACGAGCAGTACTTC.